One and the same sample provided the 21 T cell receptor beta chains below, sequenced in a study of PD-1 blockade in classical Hodgkin lymphoma. Sequencing was performed with immunoSEQ multiplex PCR; in TCRdb, only in-frame clones are kept and a portion is missing. The sample includes 64,000 or so clones, roughly nine tenths seen only once; the top ten take 10%. The time point denotes: cycle 4 day 1 (C4D1), after more than 5 weeks of nivolumab. Autologous stem cell transplantation was followed by relapse in every patient, and brentuximab vedotin exposure varied. The sequences come from peripheral blood mononuclear cells (PBMCs), collected before the fourth cycle of nivolumab. Receptors were obtained from a human donor with classical Hodgkin lymphoma.

This chain uses TRBV18 with TRBJ2-3, with 7 bases aligning to TRBD1. Germline assignment: CDR1 KGHSH and CDR2 LQKENI. Trimming removed 4 bases from V and 4 bases from J; junction bases left unmatched: 5. The CDR3 totals 14 residues. The CDR3 reads CASSQTGPPDTQYF. For the CDR3, the DNA is TGTGCCAGCTCACAGACAGGGCCCCCAGATACGCAGTATTTT.

This chain connects TRBV5-6 to TRBJ1-5; weak D call: TRBD1 (6 bases). The germline V gene encodes CDR1 SGHDT and CDR2 YYEEEE. The CDR3 has 13 amino acids. Trimming stripped 3 bases from V and 4 bases from J, with 8 bases between. CDR3 sequence reads: CASSSQGNQPQHF. CDR3 DNA sequence: TGTGCCAGCAGCTCCCAGGGGAATCAGCCCCAGCATTTT.

V and J are TRBV6-5 and TRBJ1-2, with a tentative D call TRBD1 (6 bases). Germline V gives CDR1 MNHEY, CDR2 SVGAGI. The CDR3 consists of 12 residues. Trimming cost V 6 bases and J 7 bases, with 12 bases left between them. CDR3 in DNA: TGTGCCAGCAGACCCCTAGGGGGTGGCTACACCTTC. Encoded protein: CASRPLGGGYTF.

The table lists this clone with a few counts. The chain couples TRBV2 to TRBJ1-3, with 9 bases fitting TRBD1. This CDR3 is 15 amino acids long. Germline values: CDR1 SNHLY, CDR2 FYNNEI. The trim removed 4 bases at V and 2 bases at J, leaving 3 bases unmatched. CDR3 in amino acids: CASSGQGVPGNTIYF. CDR3 coding DNA: TGTGCCAGCAGTGGACAGGGGGTTCCTGGAAACACCATATATTTT.

The V gene is TRBV20-1, the J gene TRBJ2-5, with D unclear. With 1 base removed from V and 4 bases from J, the gap between germline ends came to 4 bases. The CDR3 totals 11 residues. Germline lookup yields CDR1 DFQATT and CDR2 SNEGSKA (reference sequence). CDR3 sequence: CSARVGETQYF. The CDR3 nucleotides read TGCAGTGCTAGAGTGGGAGAGACCCAGTACTTC.

The V and J genes are TRBV28 and TRBJ2-7; D is perhaps TRBD2 (6 bases). Trimming took off 6 bases at V and 1 base at J, with 16 bases between the two ends. The germline gives CDR1 MDHEN, CDR2 SYDVKM. The CDR3 loop spans 15 amino acids. CDR3 amino acids: CASRVRRASSYEQYF. CDR3 nucleotide sequence: TGTGCCAGCAGGGTTAGGAGGGCCTCTTCCTACGAGCAGTACTTC.

The chain combines TRBV18 with TRBJ1-6; D perhaps matches TRBD1 (5 bases). This CDR3 is built from 16 residues. Deletions cut 2 bases from V and 9 bases from J, with 17 bases between. The V gene's germline CDR1 is KGHSH and CDR2 LQKENI. CDR3 in DNA: TGTGCCAGCTCACCATGCCCCTCGTCAGGGCCTTCACCCCTCCACTTT. Translation: CASSPCPSSGPSPLHF.

V gene TRBV5-1 combines with J gene TRBJ1-5, with unresolved D. Germline-derived CDR1 and CDR2 are SGHRS and YFSETQ. Trimming removed 0 bases from V and 0 bases from J, with 7 bases in between. The CDR3 loop spans 15 amino acids. The CDR3 DNA follows: TGCGCCAGCAGCTTGGGCCCCAGTAGCAATCAGCCCCAGCATTTT. It encodes CASSLGPSSNQPQHF. Using reference TRBV5-1 and TRBJ1-5 for the parts outside the CDR3, the full variable domain is KAGVTQTPRYLIKTRGQQVTLSCSPISGHRSVSWYQQTPGQGLQFLFEYFSETQRNKGNFPGRFSGRQFSNSRSEMNVSTLELGDSALYLCASSLGPSSNQPQHFGDGTRLSIL.

This chain joins TRBV30 and TRBJ1-1; D unresolved. V gave up 2 bases and J gave up 9 bases, with 16 bases separating them. The CDR3 has 13 residues. From germline, CDR1 is GTSNPN and CDR2 SVGIG (reference sequence). The CDR3 bases are TGTGCCTGGAGTACCTGGGAAGTCGGGCAAGCTTTCTTT. Amino acids: CAWSTWEVGQAFF.

The rearrangement links TRBV6-6 to TRBJ1-5; D is perhaps TRBD1 (6 bases). The V end lost 8 bases, the J end lost 0 bases, and 11 bases lay between the germline ends. This CDR3 is 14 amino acids long. The germline gives CDR1 MNHNY, CDR2 SVGAGI (reference sequence). The CDR3 coding sequence is TGTGCCAGCCGACAGGACAATAGCAATCAGCCCCAGCATTTT. Protein sequence: CASRQDNSNQPQHF.

The genes are TRBV6-5 and TRBJ2-3, with a possible D match to TRBD2 (6 bases). V was pared by 8 bases and J by 10 bases, with 16 bases between. The germline V gene has CDR1 MNHEY and CDR2 SVGAGI. This CDR3 comprises 12 residues. This chain's CDR3 is CASSLGRGAQYF. CDR3 nucleotide sequence: TGTGCCAGCTCCCTAGGGCGGGGCGCGCAGTATTTT.

The chain combines TRBV28 with TRBJ1-3, with unresolved D. The CDR3 sequence is 12 residues long. V was trimmed by 3 bases and J by 4 bases, leaving 4 bases between them. Germline CDR1 is MDHEN and CDR2 is SYDVKM. In DNA, the CDR3 is TGTGCCAGCAGTTTCGGAGGAAACACCATATATTTT. It encodes CASSFGGNTIYF. Drawing the rest from reference TRBV28 and TRBJ1-3, the complete variable domain is DVKVTQSSRYLVKRTGEKVFLECVQDMDHENMFWYRQDPGLGLRLIYFSYDVKMKEKGDIPEGYSVSREKKERFSLILESASTNQTSMYLCASSFGGNTIYFGEGSWLTVV.

This clone was picked up one time. The gene calls are TRBV10-2 and TRBJ2-1; possibly TRBD2 for D (6 bases). CDR3 length: 14 residues. CDR1 and CDR2 (germline): WSHSY, SAAADI. The V end was cut by 5 bases, the J end by 4 bases, with 12 bases between. The CDR3 is CASSTGGPYNEQFF. The DNA for the CDR3 is TGCGCCAGCAGTACCGGGGGTCCGTACAATGAGCAGTTCTTC.

The chain joins TRBV5-1 to TRBJ1-2; D remains unclear. The CDR3 runs to 12 residues. The ends were cut back, 3 bases at V and 8 bases at J, with 11 bases in the middle. CDR1 is SGHRS and CDR2 is YFSETQ in the germline V gene. The CDR3 protein is CASSYYNGGYTF. CDR3 in DNA: TGCGCCAGCAGCTACTATAATGGGGGCTACACCTTC.

The chain couples TRBV27 to TRBJ2-2; TRBD1 aligns across 9 bases. CDR3 length: 15 residues. Germline CDR1 and CDR2: MNHEY and SMNVEV (reference sequence). The V gene end was trimmed by 8 bases and the J gene end by 6 bases; junction bases not matched to a gene: 10. DNA of the CDR3: TGTGCCAGCGATTACACCGGGACAGGGTCCGGGGAGCTGTTTTTT. Residues: CASDYTGTGSGELFF.

This clone has just one count. This rearrangement joins TRBV5-1 to TRBJ2-3; D assignment may be TRBD1 or TRBD2 (7 bases each). This CDR3 has 16 residues. V was clipped by 0 bases and J by 4 bases, with 15 bases between them. Looked up from germline, CDR1 is SGHRS and CDR2 is YFSETQ. The CDR3 region is CASSLATGAGADTQYF. CDR3 nucleotides: TGCGCCAGCAGCTTGGCAACAGGGGCGGGAGCAGATACGCAGTATTTT. Using reference TRBV5-1 and TRBJ2-3 for the parts outside the CDR3, the full variable domain is KAGVTQTPRYLIKTRGQQVTLSCSPISGHRSVSWYQQTPGQGLQFLFEYFSETQRNKGNFPGRFSGRQFSNSRSEMNVSTLELGDSALYLCASSLATGAGADTQYFGPGTRLTVL.

The chain couples TRBV6-5 to TRBJ1-3, with D unclear. CDR1 and CDR2 from the germline V gene are MNHEY and SVGAGI. V was cut by 0 bases and J by 0 bases, with 6 bases left in between. The CDR3 loop spans 15 amino acids. CDR3 sequence (DNA): TGTGCCAGCAGTTACTCGAAAGTCTCTGGAAACACCATATATTTT. It encodes CASSYSKVSGNTIYF.

J is TRBJ2-3 and V is TRBV2, with D perhaps TRBD1 or TRBD2 (5 bases each). This CDR3 contains 13 residues. Germline V lookup: CDR1 SNHLY, CDR2 FYNNEI. DNA of the CDR3: TGTGCTACCTGGACGGGACGGAAAGATACGCAGTATTTT. It specifies CATWTGRKDTQYF.

V and J are TRBV27 and TRBJ2-7; possibly TRBD2 for D (7 bases). V lost 3 bases and J lost 7, with 16 bases in between. The CDR3 consists of 14 residues. Germline V gene sequence: CDR1 MNHEY, CDR2 SMNVEV (reference sequence). The CDR3 loop is CASSFEGGIGEQYF. CDR3 bases: TGTGCCAGCAGTTTTGAGGGGGGGATTGGGGAGCAGTACTTC.

The chain links TRBV9 to TRBJ2-1; TRBD1 is a possible D gene (6 bases). The length of the CDR3 is 14 residues. V shed 5 bases and J shed 3 bases, with 12 bases lying between them. Germline CDR1 reads SGDLS; CDR2 reads YYNGEE. This CDR3 is CASSSGTNYNEQFF. The DNA of the CDR3 is TGTGCCAGCAGTTCGGGGACAAACTACAATGAGCAGTTCTTC. Supplemented by reference TRBV9 and TRBJ2-1, the full variable domain reads DSGVTQTPKHLITATGQRVTLRCSPRSGDLSVYWYQQSLDQGLQFLIQYYNGEERAKGNILERFSAQQFPDLHSELNLSSLELGDSALYFCASSSGTNYNEQFFGPGTRLTVL.

The J gene is TRBJ1-1, the V gene TRBV7-2; D not certain. CDR1 is SGHTA, CDR2 FQGNSA, per germline. CDR3 length equals 12 residues. The germline V and J ends were trimmed by 0 bases and 10 bases, with 9 bases remaining between them. CDR3 in amino acids: CASSLAHTRAFF. Here the CDR3 DNA reads TGTGCCAGCAGCTTAGCCCACACCCGAGCTTTCTTT. The full variable domain, in which reference TRBV7-2 and TRBJ1-1 provide the parts outside the CDR3, is GAGVSQSPSNKVTEKGKDVELRCDPISGHTALYWYRQSLGQGLEFLIYFQGNSAPDKSGLPSDRFSAERTGGSVSTLTIQRTQQEDSAVYLCASSLAHTRAFFGQGTRLTVV.